This TCR beta chain originates from a study of blood T cell repertoires in COVID-19. Original handling: Using reference gene primer amplification, nucleated cell counts were estimated. Clones were sequenced by immunoSEQ multiplex PCR, and TCRdb holds only the in-frame ones, with some missing. V, J and clone size are taken as reported in that table, and D and trimming were inferred from the DNA itself. Of approximately 53,000 clones in the sample, roughly four fifths were seen once. Between the trimmed V and J ends, which lost 4 bases and 3 bases, there was a span of 16 bases. CDR1 is LGHDT, CDR2 YNNKEL, per germline (reference sequence). The CDR3 has 16 residues.

This chain links TRBV3-1 (or the pseudogene TRBV3-2) with TRBJ1-5; D gene uncertain. Sequencing used peripheral blood. The sequence was obtained from a woman in her fifties or sixties with acute or convalescent COVID-19. The DNA for the CDR3 is TGTGCCAGCAGCCCAAATGCGGGATCAGACAATCAGCCCCAGCATTTT. This codes for CASSPNAGSDNQPQHF.